The 19 T cell receptor beta chains below were found in one sample sequenced in a study of OX40 agonist ivuxolimab in advanced cancers. The assay was immunoSEQ multiplex PCR, and TCRdb's table has in-frame clones only and misses some. The table has some 66,000 clones, roughly 84% seen once. Source: CD4+ or CD8+ T cells sorted from blood, taken in a trial of the OX40 agonist ivuxolimab. These receptors all come from an adult with an advanced solid tumor such as melanoma, head and neck, liver or kidney cancer.

V usage is TRBV19 and J usage is TRBJ1-5; 9 nucleotides match TRBD1. Germline-derived CDR1 and CDR2 are LNHDA and SQIVND (reference sequence). Losses at the gene ends were 5 bases for V and 7 bases for J; bases not matched to a gene: 9. The CDR3 is made up of 15 amino acids. The chain's CDR3 is CASSPVGTGWQPQHF. The CDR3 DNA follows: TGTGCCAGTAGTCCGGTGGGGACAGGGTGGCAGCCCCAGCATTTT.

This clone was recorded a few times. This chain links TRBV5-1 with TRBJ2-2; D remains ambiguous. CDR1 is SGHRS and CDR2 is YFSETQ in the germline V gene. V was shortened by 3 bases and J by 6 bases, with 6 bases between the two germline ends. This CDR3 is built from 12 residues. The DNA for the CDR3 is TGCGCCAGCAGCTCACCTGCCGGGGAGCTGTTTTTT. It encodes CASSSPAGELFF.

This rearrangement joins TRBV14 to TRBJ2-1; 16 positions agree with TRBD2. This CDR3 has 16 residues. Germline trimming cut 6 bases from V and 8 bases from J; bases unmatched to any gene: 7. Germline CDR1 is SGHDN and CDR2 is FVKESK. CDR3 in DNA: TGTGCCAGCAGTCACACCGGGACTAGCGGGAGGGATGAGCAGTTCTTC. This codes for CASSHTGTSGRDEQFF.

The J gene is TRBJ1-1, the V gene TRBV27; D is ambiguous. CDR1 MNHEY and CDR2 SMNVEV come from the germline V gene (reference sequence). This CDR3 is built from 15 residues. V was trimmed by 2 bases and J by 1 base, leaving 11 bases between them. Here the CDR3 reads CASSLGLTGNTEAFF. The CDR3 nucleotides are TGTGCCAGCAGTTTAGGTCTTACGGGGAACACTGAAGCTTTCTTT.

The chain employs TRBV5-1 and TRBJ2-3; D is unresolved. Germline loops: CDR1 SGHRS, CDR2 YFSETQ. V lost 6 bases to trimming and J lost 0 bases, with 14 bases between them. The CDR3 covers 15 residues. The CDR3 nucleotides read TGCGCCAGCACCTGGACGTCCACTAGCACAGATACGCAGTATTTT. Translating gives CASTWTSTSTDTQYF.

The chain uses TRBV19 and TRBJ2-2; no reliable D call. V was shortened by 9 bases and J by 1 base, with 15 bases between the two germline ends. The CDR3 length is 15 residues. In germline, CDR1 is LNHDA, CDR2 SQIVND (reference sequence). The CDR3 bases are TGTGCCAGCACCTGGGGTGCCGGGAACACCGGGGAGCTGTTTTTT. It translates to CASTWGAGNTGELFF.

This chain links TRBV5-1 with TRBJ2-3; D is ambiguous. CDR1 and CDR2 from the germline V gene are SGHRS and YFSETQ. Trimming shortened V by 6 bases and J by 5 bases, and 10 bases separated the two germline ends. CDR3 length: 12 residues. The CDR3 protein is CASKSFLDTQYF. CDR3 sequence (DNA): TGCGCCAGCAAGTCCTTTCTAGATACGCAGTATTTT.

V gene TRBV28 combines with J gene TRBJ2-5; D may be TRBD1 (6 bases). The CDR3 loop spans 13 amino acids. The V end lost 2 bases, the J end lost 2 bases, and 6 bases lay between the germline ends. Germline CDR1 reads MDHEN; CDR2 reads SYDVKM. As DNA, the CDR3 is TGTGCCAGCAGTTTAAGGGGGCAAGAGACCCAGTACTTC. Its translation: CASSLRGQETQYF.

This chain joins TRBV21-1 and TRBJ2-7. TRBV21-1 is a pseudogene. This CDR3 spans 10 amino acids. The DNA for the CDR3 is TGTGCCAGCAGCAGCTACGAGCAGTACTTC. It yields the protein CASSSYEQYF.

The chain is built from TRBV27 and TRBJ1-2; possible D gene TRBD1, 6 bases. Germline V gives CDR1 MNHEY, CDR2 SMNVEV (reference sequence). This CDR3 region has 16 residues. The V gene lost 2 bases and the J gene lost 7 bases, with 20 bases spanning the gap. The CDR3 spells CASSLGTGSGFSGYTF. The CDR3 DNA follows: TGTGCCAGCAGTTTAGGAACAGGGTCGGGGTTCTCTGGCTACACCTTC.

V usage is TRBV11-3 and J usage is TRBJ1-6; TRBD1 is a possible D gene (6 bases). V shed 5 bases and J shed 3 bases, with 11 bases lying between them. The CDR3 length is 15 residues. Germline CDR1 reads SGHNT; CDR2 reads YENEEA. This CDR3 is CASSPGAVYNSPLHF. The CDR3 nucleotides read TGTGCCAGCAGCCCGGGGGCAGTCTATAATTCACCCCTCCACTTT. Supplemented by reference TRBV11-3 and TRBJ1-6, the full variable domain reads EAGVVQSPRYKIIEKKQPVAFWCNPISGHNTLYWYLQNLGQGPELLIRYENEEAVDDSQLPKDRFSAERLKGVDSTLKIQPAELGDSAVYLCASSPGAVYNSPLHFGNGTRLTVT.

The V gene is TRBV29-1, the J gene TRBJ2-3; 12 bases match TRBD2. Germline assignment: CDR1 SQVTM and CDR2 ANQGSEA. The CDR3 is made up of 14 amino acids. V lost 6 bases to trimming and J lost 4 bases; unmatched junction nucleotides: 5. The DNA for the CDR3 is TGCAGCGTCTCGGGACTAGCGGGTTCAGATACGCAGTATTTT. This sequence encodes CSVSGLAGSDTQYF.

Notes on this clone: A much bigger clone sits one base away, suggesting this may be a read error. V gene TRBV6-1 combines with J gene TRBJ2-5; D is ambiguous. The germline gives CDR1 MNHNS, CDR2 SASEGT. The CDR3 has 11 amino acids. Deletions cut 5 bases from V and 4 bases from J, with 5 bases between. The CDR3 here is CASSNLETQYF. The CDR3 DNA reads as TGTGCCAGCAGTAACCTAGAGACCCAGTACTTC.

The chain links TRBV7-9 to TRBJ1-1, with no clear D. Looked up from germline, CDR1 is SEHNR and CDR2 is FQNEAQ (reference sequence). This CDR3 has 15 amino acids. Trimming took 1 base from V and 6 from J, leaving 15 bases between them. CDR3 nucleotides: TGTGCCAGCAGCTTAGACGGGTTAGCTGGAGCTGAAGCTTTCTTT. It translates to CASSLDGLAGAEAFF.

This chain uses TRBV5-8 with TRBJ1-1; the D is unclear. V was pared by 1 base and J by 4 bases, with 11 bases between. The V gene's germline CDR1 is SGHTS and CDR2 YDEGEE. This CDR3 has 14 amino acids. The CDR3 nucleotides read TGTGCCAGCAGCTTGTGGTCCTGGGGCACTGAAGCTTTCTTT. Translation: CASSLWSWGTEAFF.

CDR3 DNA: TGTGCCAGCAGCCCCGCCCCCGGACAGGAGGATTACGAGCAGTACTTC. Its translation is CASSPAPGQEDYEQYF. The chain uses TRBV7-7 and TRBJ2-7; 7 nucleotides align to TRBD1. After removal of 5 bases from V and 4 bases from J, the junction contained 14 bases not matched to a gene. This CDR3 comprises 16 residues. Germline assignment: CDR1 SSHAT and CDR2 FNYEAQ (reference sequence).

This chain joins TRBV5-4 and TRBJ2-7, with D possibly TRBD2 on 5 matching bases. The V end lost 1 base, the J end lost 5 bases, and 7 bases lay between the germline ends. The V gene's germline CDR1 is SGHNT and CDR2 YYREEE (reference sequence). This CDR3 has 12 amino acids. This CDR3 is CASSLIGNEQYF. CDR3 coding DNA: TGTGCCAGCAGCTTGATCGGGAACGAGCAGTACTTC.

This clone was observed a handful of times. The rearrangement joins TRBV7-8 to TRBJ2-7; D ambiguous. Germline V CDR1 and CDR2: SGHVS, FQNEAQ. The CDR3 consists of 12 residues. The V and J ends lost 4 bases and 6 bases respectively, with 10 bases between them. CDR3 nucleotides: TGTGCCAGCAGCTCTAGTTGGAGCGAGCAGTACTTC. Amino acid sequence: CASSSSWSEQYF. Full variable domain (remainder filled in from reference TRBV7-8 and TRBJ2-7): GAGVSQSPRYKVAKRGQDVALRCDPISGHVSLFWYQQALGQGPEFLTYFQNEAQLDKSGLPSDRFFAERPEGSVSTLKIQRTQQEDSAVYLCASSSSWSEQYFGPGTRLTVT.

This clone was counted once. V gene TRBV11-3 combines with J gene TRBJ1-2; D call uncertain. The CDR3 is 13 amino acids. Deletions cut 1 base from V and 2 bases from J, with 5 bases between. Germline V gives CDR1 SGHNT, CDR2 YENEEA. The CDR3 is CASSLVGNYGYTF. For the CDR3, the DNA is TGTGCCAGCAGCTTAGTTGGGAACTATGGCTACACCTTC.